Presented here are 22 T cell receptor beta chains from one specimen sequenced in a study of T cell responses to AZD1222 COVID-19 vaccine. The table came from immunoSEQ multiplex PCR; TCRdb's copy has only in-frame clones and leaves some out. This table has about 79,000 clones, under 90% appearing once. The input for sequencing was peripheral blood, taken 28 days after the second AZD1222 dose. These receptor sequences come from an adult who received the AZD1222 COVID-19 vaccine.

CDR3 loop: CASLRLGGGVNGYTF. For the CDR3, the DNA is TGTGCCAGCCTTAGACTAGGCGGGGGCGTTAATGGCTACACCTTC. V usage is TRBV27 and J usage is TRBJ1-2, with D perhaps TRBD1 (6 bases). The germline CDR1 and CDR2 sequences are MNHEY and SMNVEV (reference sequence). The CDR3 sequence is 15 residues long. Trimming took 8 bases from V and 6 from J, leaving 22 bases between them.

This clone was seen a few times. This chain joins TRBV28 and TRBJ2-6; D call uncertain. The CDR3 has 15 residues. The V end was cut by 8 bases, the J end by 3 bases, with 14 bases between. CDR1 and CDR2 (germline): MDHEN, SYDVKM. Written as DNA, the CDR3 is TGTGCCAGCCTCTCCTTGGCAAGTGGGGCCAACGTCCTGACTTTC. Protein: CASLSLASGANVLTF.

The rearrangement joins TRBV19 to TRBJ1-1; D possibly corresponds to TRBD1 (6 bases). The CDR3 runs 13 residues. Per germline, CDR1 LNHDA and CDR2 SQIVND (reference sequence). The ends were cut back, 3 bases at V and 5 bases at J, with 10 bases in the middle. CDR3 sequence: CASSMGGKTEAFF. CDR3 nucleotide sequence: TGTGCCAGTAGTATGGGGGGCAAGACTGAAGCTTTCTTT.

This clone was detected only once. The rearrangement joins TRBV5-6 to TRBJ2-7; no firm D call. The CDR3 totals 14 residues. V dropped 2 bases and J dropped 2 bases, with 11 bases sitting between them. Germline V gene sequence: CDR1 SGHDT, CDR2 YYEEEE. CDR3 sequence: CASSLGRPTYEQYF. The CDR3 DNA reads as TGTGCCAGCAGCTTAGGCCGACCAACCTACGAGCAGTACTTC.

The V gene is TRBV9, the J gene TRBJ2-3; 9 bases are shared with TRBD2. The germline CDR1 and CDR2 sequences are SGDLS and YYNGEE. This CDR3 is 15 amino acids long. The ends lost 4 bases at V and 2 bases at J; junction bases unmatched: 5. The CDR3 nucleotides are TGTGCCAGCAGCCCCCTAGCGGGGTACACAGATACGCAGTATTTT. Its protein product is CASSPLAGYTDTQYF.

CDR3: CASSLDSLNYGYTF. The CDR3 DNA follows: TGTGCCAGCAGCTTAGACAGCCTGAACTATGGCTACACCTTC. This chain links TRBV7-2 with TRBJ1-2, with D hard to call. The CDR3 has 14 amino acids. The ends were cut back, 1 base at V and 2 bases at J, with 8 bases in the middle. Looked up from germline, CDR1 is SGHTA and CDR2 is FQGNSA. Using reference TRBV7-2 and TRBJ1-2 for the parts outside the CDR3, the full variable domain is GAGVSQSPSNKVTEKGKDVELRCDPISGHTALYWYRQSLGQGLEFLIYFQGNSAPDKSGLPSDRFSAERTGGSVSTLTIQRTQQEDSAVYLCASSLDSLNYGYTFGSGTRLTVV.

In its sample, this clone was seen a few times. This chain connects TRBV5-1 to TRBJ1-4; D is ambiguous. With 4 bases removed from V and 3 bases from J, the gap between germline ends came to 13 bases. The CDR3 covers 15 residues. Germline V gives CDR1 SGHRS, CDR2 YFSETQ. The CDR3 DNA reads TGCGCCAGCAGCCCCGGAGGGTCCCCTAATGAAAAACTGTTTTTT. It specifies CASSPGGSPNEKLFF.

The chain is built from TRBV6-2 or TRBV6-3 and TRBJ2-1; TRBD1 is a possible D gene (5 bases). CDR3 length: 14 amino acids. Germline CDR1 reads MNHEY; CDR2 reads SVGEGT. Trimming left V 4 bases short and J 3 bases short, with 10 bases between. CDR3 in amino acids: CASSSTDIYNEQFF. The CDR3 nucleotides are TGTGCCAGCAGTTCGACAGACATCTACAATGAGCAGTTCTTC.

The chain combines TRBV5-1 with TRBJ2-5; 11 positions match TRBD2. V shed 4 bases and J 4 bases; nucleotides not matched to a gene: 6. The germline CDR1 and CDR2 sequences are SGHRS and YFSETQ. CDR3 length: 15 amino acids. CDR3 DNA sequence: TGCGCCAGCAGCGTGGGGACTAGCGGAGCAGAGACCCAGTACTTC. Amino acids: CASSVGTSGAETQYF.

The rearrangement uses TRBV11-3 and TRBJ2-2; D perhaps matches TRBD1 (7 bases). The CDR3 is 16 residues long. Germline values: CDR1 SGHNT, CDR2 YENEEA. Trimming took off 5 bases at V and 6 bases at J, with 19 bases between the two ends. CDR3 loop: CASSPGAQGGAGELFF. CDR3 DNA: TGTGCCAGCAGCCCCGGGGCCCAGGGGGGTGCCGGGGAGCTGTTTTTT.

This rearrangement joins TRBV6-5 to TRBJ2-7; no firm D call. The CDR3 contains 16 residues. Trimming shortened V by 0 bases and J by 0 bases, and 12 bases separated the two germline ends. Germline CDR1 is MNHEY and CDR2 is SVGAGI. CDR3 sequence reads: CASSYSIRSSSYEQYF. The CDR3 bases are TGTGCCAGCAGTTACTCGATCCGGAGTAGCTCCTACGAGCAGTACTTC.

Only one count was recorded for this clone. This rearrangement joins TRBV5-4 to TRBJ1-5; no reliable D call. V lost 0 bases to trimming and J lost 3 bases, with 13 bases between them. The V gene's germline CDR1 is SGHNT and CDR2 YYREEE (reference sequence). This CDR3 has 16 residues. The CDR3 coding sequence is TGTGCCAGCAGCTTGGATGGAGGGAGAGCCAATCAGCCCCAGCATTTT. It specifies CASSLDGGRANQPQHF.

This sequence joins TRBV19 and TRBJ2-1; D not certain. There are 14 residues in the CDR3. From germline, CDR1 is LNHDA and CDR2 SQIVND (reference sequence). V gave up 1 base and J gave up 4 bases, with 8 bases separating them. The CDR3 reads CASSIGGLYNEQFF. CDR3 in DNA: TGTGCCAGTAGTATAGGGGGTCTATACAATGAGCAGTTCTTC.

The rearrangement joins TRBV4-3 to TRBJ1-1; perhaps TRBD1 as D (6 bases). V was clipped by 0 bases and J by 5 bases, with 10 bases between them. The CDR3 extends over 14 amino acids. Germline V gene data show CDR1 as LGHNA and CDR2 as YSLEER. DNA of the CDR3: TGCGCCAGCAGCCAAGATACAGGGTGGACTGAAGCTTTCTTT. Its translation is CASSQDTGWTEAFF.

This chain links TRBV19 with TRBJ1-2, with D perhaps matching TRBD1 (5 bases). Germline CDR1 is LNHDA and CDR2 is SQIVND (reference sequence). Between the trimmed V and J ends, which lost 3 bases and 4 bases, there was a span of 21 bases. The CDR3 totals 17 residues. CDR3 DNA: TGTGCCAGTAGTATTAACTCTGGGTGGCGTGACAGCTATGGCTACACCTTC. Translation gives CASSINSGWRDSYGYTF.

This clone was seen only once. V is TRBV28 and J is TRBJ1-1, with TRBD1 identical over 10 bases. CDR3 size: 12 residues. V was clipped by 10 bases and J by 3 bases; unmatched bases: 2. In germline, CDR1 is MDHEN, CDR2 SYDVKM. CDR3 coding DNA: TGTGCCATCGGGACAGGGGACACTGAAGCTTTCTTT. Protein: CAIGTGDTEAFF.

This rearrangement joins TRBV11-2 to TRBJ2-5; 8 positions match TRBD1. V was pared by 5 bases and J by 6 bases, with 11 bases of the junction left unmatched. The CDR3 extends over 15 amino acids. Per the germline V gene, CDR1 is SGHAT and CDR2 is FQNNGV. The CDR3 nucleotides are TGTGCCAGCAGCGGTAGGCCAGGGGGCGGTCAGACCCAGTACTTC. This encodes CASSGRPGGGQTQYF.

The chain has TRBV5-4 and TRBJ2-7; D not resolved. The CDR3 totals 13 residues. V lost 4 bases and J 2 bases, leaving 10 bases between the germline ends. Germline-derived CDR1 and CDR2 are SGHNT and YYREEE (reference sequence). The CDR3 region is CASSPVGPYEQYF. DNA for the CDR3: TGTGCCAGCAGCCCCGTTGGGCCCTACGAGCAGTACTTC. Drawing the rest from reference TRBV5-4 and TRBJ2-7, the complete variable domain is ETGVTQSPTHLIKTRGQQVTLRCSSQSGHNTVSWYQQALGQGPQFIFQYYREEENGRGNFPPRFSGLQFPNYSSELNVNALELDDSALYLCASSPVGPYEQYFGPGTRLTVT.

The gene calls are TRBV28 and TRBJ2-7; 12 positions match TRBD2. V gave up 6 bases and J gave up 6 bases; unmatched junction bases: 18. Germline CDR1 reads MDHEN; CDR2 reads SYDVKM. There are 18 residues in the CDR3. The CDR3 bases are TGTGCCAGCAGGGGTCGGAGGCTAGCGGGAGGGCCACAACCCGAGCAGTACTTC. Translated: CASRGRRLAGGPQPEQYF.

This clone is a singleton in its sample. This chain links TRBV7-8 with TRBJ2-3; 12 bases align to TRBD2. CDR1 and CDR2 from the germline V gene are SGHVS and FQNEAQ. V shed 5 bases, J shed 2 bases, and the junction held 5 bases outside the gene matches. This CDR3 comprises 16 residues. The CDR3 loop is CASSERTSGVTDTQYF. The CDR3 DNA is TGTGCCAGCAGCGAGCGGACTAGCGGGGTCACAGATACGCAGTATTTT.

The chain carries TRBV6-5 and TRBJ1-2; 12 bases fit TRBD1. Germline assignment: CDR1 MNHEY and CDR2 SVGAGI. V lost 6 bases, J lost 8 bases, and 10 bases stayed unmatched. This CDR3 contains 15 residues. CDR3 residues: CASRGTGGKSAGYTF. The CDR3 nucleotides are TGTGCCAGCAGGGGGACAGGGGGCAAATCGGCGGGCTACACCTTC.

This clone was seen only a few times. The chain links TRBV12-3 or TRBV12-4 to TRBJ2-1; D is undetermined. This CDR3 spans 12 amino acids. Trimming cost V 6 bases and J 10 bases, with 13 bases left between them. CDR3 nucleotides: TGTGCCAGCAGCCTCCTGAGAGGCGAGCAGTTCTTC. Residues: CASSLLRGEQFF.